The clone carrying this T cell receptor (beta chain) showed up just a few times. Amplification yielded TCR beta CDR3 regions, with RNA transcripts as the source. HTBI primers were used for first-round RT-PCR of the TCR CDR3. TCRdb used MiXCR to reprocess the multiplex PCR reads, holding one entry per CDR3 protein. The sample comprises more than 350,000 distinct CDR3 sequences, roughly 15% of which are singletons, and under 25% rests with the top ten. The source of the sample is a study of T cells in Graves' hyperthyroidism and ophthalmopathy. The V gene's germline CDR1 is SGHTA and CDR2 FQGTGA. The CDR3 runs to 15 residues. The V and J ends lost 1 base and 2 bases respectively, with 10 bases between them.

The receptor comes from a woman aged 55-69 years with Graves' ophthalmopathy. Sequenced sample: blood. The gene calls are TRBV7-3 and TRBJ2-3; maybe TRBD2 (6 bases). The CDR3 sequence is CASSLRGDPTDTQYF. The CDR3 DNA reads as TGTGCCAGCAGCTTAAGGGGGGACCCCACAGATACGCAGTATTTT.